These 30 T cell receptor beta chains share one sample of origin, sequenced in a study of regulatory T cells in long-lasting Graves disease. Time point specified: newly diagnosed GD, antithyroid drugs for less than 3 months. With RNA extracted from PBMCs as input, the TCR library was made. To make TCR beta libraries, researchers used iRepertoire HTBI primers and Arm-PCR of CDR3 regions. MiXCR, applied by TCRdb to the multiplex PCR reads, yields one record per CDR3 protein. This table has around 400,000 distinct CDR3 sequences, approximately 16% appearing once. This same sample was also taken into another study, of T cells in Graves' hyperthyroidism and ophthalmopathy.

The specimen was peripheral blood mononuclear cells (PBMCs), collected at new diagnosis, from a patient treated with antithyroid drugs. These receptors were collected from a woman between 35 and 50 years old with Graves disease.

This clonotype was picked up many times. The V and J genes are TRBV30 and TRBJ1-1; no firm D call. The CDR3 sequence is 15 residues long. V was pared by 1 base and J by 5 bases, with 17 bases between. Germline CDR1 reads GTSNPN; CDR2 reads SVGIG (reference sequence). The CDR3 DNA reads as TGTGCCTGGAGTGACTCGGGATTTGGAGGGACTGAAGCTTTCTTT. It yields the protein CAWSDSGFGGTEAFF.

The chain recombines TRBV20-1 with TRBJ2-5; tentative D call: TRBD2 (6 bases). CDR3 size: 12 residues. Germline CDR1 is DFQATT and CDR2 is SNEGSKA (reference sequence). V was shortened by 4 bases and J by 1 base, with 7 bases between the two germline ends. The CDR3 reads CSATGSQETQYF. In DNA, the CDR3 is TGCAGTGCTACCGGGAGCCAAGAGACCCAGTACTTC.

The chain combines TRBV5-5 with TRBJ1-1; D is possibly TRBD1 (5 bases). V was trimmed by 4 bases and J by 9 bases, leaving 16 bases between them. This CDR3 comprises 13 residues. The V gene's germline CDR1 is SGHKS and CDR2 YYEKEE (reference sequence). The DNA for the CDR3 is TGTGCCAGCAGCCTGGGAAGCCGGGGCCAAGCTTTCTTT. Residues: CASSLGSRGQAFF.

The gene calls are TRBV28 and TRBJ1-5; D is unclear. Trimming removed 2 bases at V and 7 bases at J, with 9 bases between. This CDR3 spans 13 amino acids. Germline V gene data show CDR1 as MDHEN and CDR2 as SYDVKM. The DNA for the CDR3 is TGTGCCAGCAGTTTACATGTGTCACAGCCCCAGCATTTT. Its protein is CASSLHVSQPQHF.

This clonotype was observed at least ten times. The chain links TRBV6-1 to TRBJ2-7, with a weak D call TRBD1 (5 bases). Germline V lookup: CDR1 MNHNS, CDR2 SASEGT. The CDR3 has 14 residues. Trimming left V 6 bases short and J 3 bases short, with 15 bases between. CDR3 sequence reads: CASSRRGTGYEQYF. DNA for the CDR3: TGTGCCAGCAGCCGAAGAGGAACAGGCTACGAGCAGTACTTC.

In the case of this clonotype: A clone one base away is much larger, so this may be a read error. CDR3 amino acids: CASSYQGGSCEQYF. The CDR3 bases are TGTGCCAGCAGCTACCAGGGGGGGTCCTGCGAGCAGTACTTC. The rearrangement joins TRBV2 to TRBJ2-7; possibly TRBD1 or TRBD2 for D (7 bases each). Looked up from germline, CDR1 is SNHLY and CDR2 is FYNNEI. The CDR3 runs 14 residues. The full variable domain, its missing parts supplied by reference TRBV2 and TRBJ2-7, is EPEVTQTPSHQVTQMGQEVILRCVPISNHLYFYWYRQILGQKVEFLVSFYNNEISEKSEIFDDQFSVERPDGSNFTLKIRSTKLEDSAMYFCASSYQGGSCEQYFGPGTRLTVT.

This clonotype has a handful of counts. The chain recombines TRBV10-3 with TRBJ1-6; 8 nucleotides agree with TRBD1. Germline V gene data show CDR1 as ENHRY and CDR2 as SYGVKD. The CDR3 is 14 residues long. V lost 6 bases and J lost 7; bases outside the gene matches: 5. The CDR3 protein is CAIRGTGDNSPLHF. The CDR3 nucleotides are TGTGCCATCAGAGGGACAGGTGACAATTCACCCCTCCACTTT.

V usage is TRBV12-3 or TRBV12-4 and J usage is TRBJ2-5, with 7 bases aligning to TRBD1. This CDR3 comprises 15 residues. V shed 3 bases and J 3 bases; nucleotides not matched to a gene: 7. The CDR3 DNA reads TGTGCCAGCAGTTTGGCCTGGGACAGCGAAGAGACCCAGTACTTC. It translates to CASSLAWDSEETQYF.

This clonotype was picked up many times. The chain uses TRBV2 and TRBJ2-1; the D gene could be TRBD1 or TRBD2 (5 bases each). The V gene's germline CDR1 is SNHLY and CDR2 FYNNEI. V lost 6 bases and J 4 bases, leaving 7 bases between the germline ends. This CDR3 is built from 12 residues. The CDR3 protein is CASSWGYNEQFF. As DNA, the CDR3 is TGTGCCAGCAGCTGGGGGTACAATGAGCAGTTCTTC. Looking up the rest from reference TRBV2 and TRBJ2-1 gives the full variable domain: EPEVTQTPSHQVTQMGQEVILRCVPISNHLYFYWYRQILGQKVEFLVSFYNNEISEKSEIFDDQFSVERPDGSNFTLKIRSTKLEDSAMYFCASSWGYNEQFFGPGTRLTVL.

The CDR3 DNA reads as TGCAGTGCTGAGGGACAGGGTGCCTACGAGCAGTACTTC. It encodes CSAEGQGAYEQYF. The chain employs TRBV20-1 and TRBJ2-7; 9 nucleotides line up with TRBD1. Trimming took 5 bases from V and 2 from J; bases not matched to a gene: 4. Looked up from germline, CDR1 is DFQATT and CDR2 is SNEGSKA (reference sequence). There are 13 residues in the CDR3.

The rearrangement joins TRBV6-1 to TRBJ2-1, with 10 bases that match TRBD2. V shed 4 bases and J 6 bases; nucleotides not matched to a gene: 6. Germline assignment: CDR1 MNHNS and CDR2 SASEGT. This CDR3 contains 15 residues. DNA for the CDR3: TGTGCCAGCAGTGTCGGACTAGCGGTACTCAATGAGCAGTTCTTC. Its protein is CASSVGLAVLNEQFF.

This clonotype was counted only a few times. V and J are TRBV20-1 and TRBJ2-5; D perhaps matches TRBD2 (6 bases). Germline V gives CDR1 DFQATT, CDR2 SNEGSKA (reference sequence). The CDR3 is made up of 15 amino acids. V was shortened by 0 bases and J by 1 base, with 12 bases between the two germline ends. CDR3 loop: CSARDHRLGQETQYF. CDR3 DNA: TGCAGTGCTAGAGATCATCGACTAGGCCAAGAGACCCAGTACTTC.

This clonotype has ten or more counts. The rearrangement uses TRBV29-1 and TRBJ2-7; weak D call: TRBD1 (6 bases). From germline, CDR1 is SQVTM and CDR2 ANQGSEA. This CDR3 contains 16 residues. Between the trimmed V and J ends, which lost 5 bases and 3 bases, there was a span of 23 bases. The CDR3 bases are TGCAGCGTTTTCTCCACAGGGCTCAAAGGAGTCTACGAGCAGTACTTC. Encoded protein: CSVFSTGLKGVYEQYF.

This clonotype was counted at least ten times. The chain joins TRBV5-1 to TRBJ2-1; 12 bases match TRBD2. The CDR3 runs to 14 residues. The germline gives CDR1 SGHRS, CDR2 YFSETQ. Trimming removed 6 bases from V and 9 bases from J; junction bases left unmatched: 7. CDR3 region: CASNPSGRASEQFF. The CDR3 coding sequence is TGCGCCAGCAATCCTAGCGGGAGGGCCAGTGAGCAGTTCTTC.

In its sample, this clonotype was seen once. The rearrangement links TRBV12-3 or TRBV12-4 to TRBJ2-7, with TRBD2 matching over 9 bases. The trim removed 6 bases at V and 12 bases at J, leaving 30 bases unmatched. CDR3 length: 19 residues. The CDR3 nucleotides read TGTGCCAGCAGAGACGGCGGGGGGGGGGGGGGGGGGGGGGGGGGGGGGGGGTACTTC. Its protein product is CASRDGGGGGGGGGGGGYF.

This clonotype was detected many times. The chain couples TRBV12-3 or TRBV12-4 to TRBJ2-2; a possible D gene is TRBD2 (6 bases). This CDR3 has 14 amino acids. V lost 5 bases and J lost 7, with 14 bases in between. CDR3 sequence reads: CASSPGGDGGELFF. DNA for the CDR3: TGTGCCAGCAGTCCTGGAGGGGACGGCGGGGAGCTGTTTTTT.

This clonotype was seen at least ten times. The chain has TRBV28 and TRBJ1-2, with 10 nucleotides matching TRBD1. V shed 7 bases and J 0 bases; nucleotides not matched to a gene: 14. The CDR3 length is 18 residues. Germline V gene lookup returns CDR1 MDHEN and CDR2 SYDVKM. Here the CDR3 reads CASTSTGTGDQPNYGYTF. The CDR3 DNA reads TGTGCCAGCACCTCGACGGGGACAGGGGACCAGCCTAACTATGGCTACACCTTC.

This chain uses TRBV11-2 with TRBJ2-7; 7 nucleotides align to TRBD2. V lost 3 bases, J lost 7 bases, and 15 bases stayed unmatched. From germline, CDR1 is SGHAT and CDR2 FQNNGV. The CDR3 spans 16 residues. CDR3 sequence: CASSFTWGEGLYEQYF. The CDR3 DNA sequence: TGTGCCAGCAGCTTTACCTGGGGGGAGGGCCTTTATGAGCAGTACTTC.

This clonotype was observed at least ten times. This chain joins TRBV6-5 and TRBJ2-1, with 10 nucleotides matching TRBD2. The length of the CDR3 is 17 residues. CDR1 MNHEY and CDR2 SVGAGI come from the germline V gene. V shed 2 bases and J 1 base; nucleotides not matched to a gene: 5. The DNA of the CDR3 is TGTGCCAGCAGTTACACTGGGACTAGCGAGTCCTACAATGAGCAGTTCTTC. Amino acid sequence: CASSYTGTSESYNEQFF.

The sample holds many counts of this clonotype. The chain combines TRBV28 with TRBJ2-1; D perhaps matches TRBD1 (6 bases). The CDR3 sequence is 13 residues long. Trimming removed 6 bases from V and 8 bases from J, with 14 bases in between. Germline CDR1 reads MDHEN; CDR2 reads SYDVKM. CDR3 sequence: CASSLGGSDEQFF. The CDR3 nucleotides are TGTGCCAGCAGCTTAGGGGGTAGCGATGAGCAGTTCTTC.

The table lists this clonotype with many counts. The V call is TRBV29-1, the J call TRBJ2-7; 8 bases are shared with TRBD2. The V segment lost 6 bases and the J segment 5 bases; nucleotides outside the gene matches: 12. The CDR3 spans 14 residues. The germline V gene has CDR1 SQVTM and CDR2 ANQGSEA. CDR3 in DNA: TGCAGCGTCGAACGGAGACTAGCGTATGACGAGCAGTACTTC. Translated, it gives CSVERRLAYDEQYF.

This clonotype occurred a few times. The V call is TRBV27, the J call TRBJ1-6, with 8 bases identical to TRBD1. This CDR3 has 15 residues. The V gene end was trimmed by 6 bases and the J gene end by 4 bases; junction bases not matched to a gene: 5. CDR1 is MNHEY and CDR2 is SMNVEV in the germline V gene (reference sequence). CDR3 sequence reads: CASRRDRSYNSPLHF. The CDR3 region has the DNA TGTGCCAGCAGAAGGGACAGGTCATATAATTCACCCCTCCACTTT.

Of note for this clonotype: A read error is the likely source, as a far larger clone sits one nucleotide away. The rearrangement uses TRBV14 and TRBJ1-2; 7 bases map to TRBD1. This CDR3 is built from 14 residues. Germline lookup yields CDR1 SGHDN and CDR2 FVKESK. Written as DNA, the CDR3 is TGTGCCAGCAGTAGGAGACAGGGAGGAGATGGCTACAGCTTC. It translates to CASSRRQGGDGYSF.

As to this clonotype: A read error may account for a junction end that differs from germline. The rearrangement joins TRBV5-1 to TRBJ1-4; D ambiguous. The germline V gene has CDR1 SGHRS and CDR2 YFSETQ. The CDR3 covers 15 residues. The CDR3 region is CASSLIGRTNEKLLF. The CDR3 DNA sequence: TGCGCCAGCAGCTTGATCGGCAGGACGAATGAAAAACTGCTTTTT.

This clonotype was recorded at least ten times. V is TRBV12-3 or TRBV12-4 and J is TRBJ1-1; no clear D gene. This CDR3 is 13 amino acids long. Trimming cost V 7 bases and J 1 base, with 10 bases left between them. This chain's CDR3 is CASIYSANTEAFF. DNA of the CDR3: TGTGCCAGCATCTACAGTGCGAACACTGAAGCTTTCTTT.

This clonotype has ten or more counts. The rearrangement uses TRBV10-3 and TRBJ2-1; 9 bases agree with TRBD2. J was trimmed by 5 bases and V by 0 bases; bases with no gene match: 8. Per germline, CDR1 ENHRY and CDR2 SYGVKD. The CDR3 is 17 residues long. CDR3 region: CAISESRWTSVNNEQFF. The CDR3 nucleotides are TGTGCCATCAGTGAGTCTAGGTGGACTAGCGTAAACAATGAGCAGTTCTTC.

This clonotype was detected many times. The chain joins TRBV10-3 to TRBJ2-1; 7 bases align to TRBD2. Trimming took 3 bases from V and 7 from J; bases not matched to a gene: 9. The CDR3 is 15 amino acids. Germline CDR1 is ENHRY and CDR2 is SYGVKD. As DNA, the CDR3 is TGTGCCATCAGTGAAGGAGGAGCGGGGCTGAATGAGCAGTTCTTC. Translating gives CAISEGGAGLNEQFF.

This clonotype was seen more than once but under ten times. The chain recombines TRBV15 with TRBJ1-3; 8 bases map to TRBD1. The CDR3 is 15 residues long. J was trimmed by 2 bases and V by 5 bases; bases with no gene match: 5. Germline V lookup: CDR1 LNHNV, CDR2 YYDKDF (reference sequence). DNA for the CDR3: TGTGCCACCAGCGGGACAGGTCGAGCTGGAAACACCATATATTTT. It codes for CATSGTGRAGNTIYF.

This clonotype was observed a handful of times. V and J are TRBV12-5 and TRBJ1-5; D ambiguous. This CDR3 region has 12 residues. With 10 bases removed from V and 2 bases from J, the gap between germline ends came to 9 bases. Germline V gene lookup returns CDR1 LGHNT and CDR2 FRNRAP. The DNA for the CDR3 is TGTGCTACCCAGTGGGGCAATCAGCCCCAGCATTTT. This codes for CATQWGNQPQHF.

V is TRBV10-1 and J is TRBJ2-1, with 9 nucleotides matching TRBD2. The CDR3 covers 17 residues. The germline gives CDR1 WNHNN, CDR2 SYGVQD (reference sequence). Trimming cost V 3 bases and J 10 bases; bases outside gene matches: 16. Written as DNA, the CDR3 is TGCGCCAGCAGTGATGCTAGCGGGACACATTTTACGAGAGAGCAGTTCTTC. Protein product: CASSDASGTHFTREQFF.